A single sample is the source of the 31 T cell receptor beta chains below, sequenced in a study of regulatory T cells in long-lasting Graves disease (dated by TCRdb to the early 2020s). What this sample's time point label stands for: newly diagnosed GD, antithyroid drugs for less than 3 months. For both TCR sequencing and RNA sequencing, RNA was extracted from PBMCs using TRIzol. Libraries were constructed by multiplex PCR. These reads were obtained on an Illumina HiSeq 4000. iRepertoire HTBI primers and Arm-PCR amplification of CDR3 regions were used to construct TCR beta libraries. TCRdb ran its own pipeline on the public reads, namely fastp trimming at Q25 and MiXCR clone calling, and kept in-frame beta chains. For every CDR3 protein sequence, its rows merge into one entry that carries the most common genes and DNA. This sample comprises around 460,000 distinct CDR3 sequences, approximately 14% of them detected only once. Approximately 15% of the sample is held by the ten biggest clonotypes.

This sample also appeared in a second study, on T cells in Graves' hyperthyroidism and ophthalmopathy.

The sequences come from peripheral blood mononuclear cells (PBMCs), collected at new diagnosis, from a patient treated with antithyroid drugs. Receptor source: a woman aged 45-65 years with Graves disease. Donor details come from another sample of the same person, matched by shared clones.

This clonotype was detected ten times or more. V gene TRBV18 combines with J gene TRBJ1-1; no clear D. Germline V gives CDR1 KGHSH, CDR2 LQKENI. Trimming removed 2 bases at V and 11 bases at J, with 15 bases between. The CDR3 runs 13 residues. CDR3 DNA: TGTGCCAGCTCACCAGCCCTTGGGGAAATGGCTTTCTTT. Its protein is CASSPALGEMAFF.

At least ten counts were recorded for this clonotype. The rearrangement uses TRBV30 and TRBJ1-5; maybe TRBD1 (5 bases). The V gene lost 2 bases and the J gene lost 6 bases, with 11 bases spanning the gap. CDR3 size: 13 residues. CDR1 and CDR2 (germline): GTSNPN, SVGIG (reference sequence). This CDR3 is CAWSRGGTQPQHF. CDR3 coding DNA: TGTGCCTGGAGTCGCGGGGGTACTCAGCCCCAGCATTTT.

This clonotype has at least ten counts. CDR3 sequence (DNA): TGTGCCTGGATCAAGGCTGGCCTAGCGTCCTACAATGAGCAGTTCTTC. Amino acid sequence: CAWIKAGLASYNEQFF. This chain uses TRBV30 with TRBJ2-1; the D gene is possibly TRBD2 (6 bases). The V end was cut by 4 bases, the J end by 1 base, with 17 bases between. Looked up from germline, CDR1 is GTSNPN and CDR2 is SVGIG (reference sequence). The CDR3 extends over 16 amino acids.

This clonotype was found many times. V and J are TRBV12-5 and TRBJ2-1; D call uncertain. The germline gives CDR1 LGHNT, CDR2 FRNRAP. V lost 3 bases, J lost 9 bases, and 9 bases lay in between. The CDR3 consists of 12 residues. The CDR3 sequence: CASGFGHAEQFF. Written as DNA, the CDR3 is TGTGCTAGTGGTTTTGGGCACGCTGAGCAGTTCTTC.

In this sample, this clonotype turned up many times. This chain uses TRBV11-3 with TRBJ2-5; D remains unclear. Looked up from germline, CDR1 is SGHNT and CDR2 is YENEEA. The CDR3 is 15 residues long. The V end lost 1 base, the J end lost 2 bases, and 11 bases lay between the germline ends. Written as DNA, the CDR3 is TGTGCCAGCAGCTTAGTCCCTGGAACACAAGAGACCCAGTACTTC. Translation: CASSLVPGTQETQYF. The variable domain in full, completed from reference TRBV11-3 and TRBJ2-5, reads EAGVVQSPRYKIIEKKQPVAFWCNPISGHNTLYWYLQNLGQGPELLIRYENEEAVDDSQLPKDRFSAERLKGVDSTLKIQPAELGDSAVYLCASSLVPGTQETQYFGPGTRLLVL.

This chain links TRBV29-1 with TRBJ2-1; TRBD2 matches 7 bases. The CDR3 covers 17 residues. Germline trimming cut 7 bases from V and 0 bases from J; bases unmatched to any gene: 15. Germline CDR1 reads SQVTM; CDR2 reads ANQGSEA. In DNA form, the CDR3 reads TGCAGCGCCCTACTTTTATTAGGCGGGAGCTCCTACAATGAGCAGTTCTTC. This encodes CSALLLLGGSSYNEQFF.

CDR3 amino acids: CASSAPGTGVGSPLHF. The CDR3 coding sequence is TGTGCCAGCAGCGCCCCGGGGACAGGGGTTGGTTCACCCCTCCACTTT. V gene TRBV11-2 combines with J gene TRBJ1-6; 10 bases map to TRBD1. Germline V CDR1 and CDR2: SGHAT, FQNNGV. The CDR3 spans 16 residues. V was pared by 5 bases and J by 9 bases, with 10 bases of the junction left unmatched. Filled out from reference TRBV11-2 and TRBJ1-6, the complete variable domain reads EAGVAQSPRYKIIEKRQSVAFWCNPISGHATLYWYQQILGQGPKLLIQFQNNGVVDDSQLPKDRFSAERLKGVDSTLKIQPAKLEDSAVYLCASSAPGTGVGSPLHFGNGTRLTVT.

The sample holds many counts of this clonotype. The rearrangement joins TRBV24-1 to TRBJ2-1; the match to TRBD2 covers 13 bases. This CDR3 has 16 amino acids. Germline assignment: CDR1 KGHDR and CDR2 SFDVKD. The junction had 5 bases not matched to a gene; V was cut back by 3 bases and J by 7 bases. The CDR3: CATSDQLTSGRNEQFF. The CDR3 bases are TGTGCCACCAGTGATCAATTGACTAGCGGGAGGAATGAGCAGTTCTTC.

This clonotype was found many times. V and J are TRBV30 and TRBJ2-3, with 8 bases matching TRBD2. This CDR3 is built from 15 residues. The trim removed 3 bases at V and 2 bases at J, leaving 7 bases unmatched. Looked up from germline, CDR1 is GTSNPN and CDR2 is SVGIG (reference sequence). CDR3 sequence: CAWSGTSGATDTQYF. The DNA of the CDR3 is TGTGCCTGGAGCGGTACTAGCGGAGCCACAGATACGCAGTATTTT.

This clonotype was detected only a few times. The J gene is TRBJ2-7, the V gene TRBV5-4, with D tentatively TRBD2 (6 bases). The CDR3 totals 15 residues. From germline, CDR1 is SGHNT and CDR2 YYREEE (reference sequence). Deletions cut 0 bases from V and 2 bases from J, with 12 bases between. CDR3 in DNA: TGTGCCAGCAGCTTGGTATATGGCGGGGCCTACGAGCAGTACTTC. Protein sequence: CASSLVYGGAYEQYF.

In this sample, this clonotype turned up many times. V and J are TRBV2 and TRBJ1-4, with D unresolved. The CDR3 loop spans 12 amino acids. Looked up from germline, CDR1 is SNHLY and CDR2 is FYNNEI. Trimming took 7 bases from V and 8 from J, leaving 11 bases between them. The CDR3 nucleotides are TGTGCCAGCACCACCCTGGAAGAAAAACTGTTTTTT. Its translation is CASTTLEEKLFF.

This clonotype was counted only a few times. The chain couples TRBV29-1 to TRBJ1-1; 7 bases are shared with TRBD1. The CDR3 totals 14 residues. The germline CDR1 and CDR2 sequences are SQVTM and ANQGSEA. V was clipped by 7 bases and J by 1 base; unmatched bases: 9. CDR3 protein: CSDNRGRGNTEAFF. CDR3 coding DNA: TGCAGCGATAACAGGGGCCGGGGGAACACTGAAGCTTTCTTT.

This clonotype was detected only a few times. The chain couples TRBV7-2 to TRBJ1-4; TRBD1 matches at 7 bases. Trimming took 9 bases from V and 5 from J; bases not matched to a gene: 9. This CDR3 is built from 14 residues. Germline CDR1 reads SGHTA; CDR2 reads FQGNSA. CDR3 protein: CASPGDRLNEKLFF. CDR3 DNA sequence: TGTGCCAGTCCAGGGGACAGATTAAATGAAAAACTGTTTTTT.

This clonotype was observed at least ten times. This chain uses TRBV28 with TRBJ1-5, with D possibly matching TRBD1 (6 bases). Germline CDR1 and CDR2: MDHEN and SYDVKM. The CDR3 consists of 14 residues. Trimming took 5 bases from V and 2 from J, leaving 10 bases between them. Written as DNA, the CDR3 is TGTGCCAGCAGTAGGGGGATCGGCAATCAGCCCCAGCATTTT. Its protein product is CASSRGIGNQPQHF.

The sample holds many counts of this clonotype. V gene TRBV2 combines with J gene TRBJ2-1; the D gene is possibly TRBD2 (6 bases). V lost 7 bases and J lost 7, with 17 bases in between. Germline V CDR1 and CDR2: SNHLY, FYNNEI. The CDR3 runs 14 residues. CDR3 bases: TGTGCCAGCAAATACGGGAGTACCGCGAATGAGCAGTTCTTC. This encodes CASKYGSTANEQFF. Variable domain in full (rest from reference TRBV2 and TRBJ2-1): EPEVTQTPSHQVTQMGQEVILRCVPISNHLYFYWYRQILGQKVEFLVSFYNNEISEKSEIFDDQFSVERPDGSNFTLKIRSTKLEDSAMYFCASKYGSTANEQFFGPGTRLTVL.

Worth noting for this clonotype: A read error may produce the germline difference seen at one junction end. The rearrangement links TRBV6-2 or TRBV6-3 to TRBJ2-5; D may be TRBD1 or TRBD2 (5 bases each). This CDR3 is built from 12 residues. Germline assignment: CDR1 MNHEY and CDR2 SVGEGT. CDR3 in amino acids: CASSQGPEAQYF. The CDR3 nucleotides read TGTGCCAGCAGTCAGGGACCAGAGGCCCAGTACTTC.

This rearrangement joins TRBV20-1 to TRBJ2-7; perhaps TRBD2 as D (6 bases). Germline V gene data show CDR1 as DFQATT and CDR2 as SNEGSKA (reference sequence). Trimming removed 2 bases at V and 6 bases at J, with 17 bases between. The CDR3 length is 14 residues. This CDR3 is CSARIRGGIGEQYF. The CDR3 DNA is TGCAGTGCTAGAATTAGAGGAGGGATTGGCGAGCAGTACTTC.

This clonotype was observed a handful of times. V and J are TRBV3-1 and TRBJ2-1, with unresolved D. V gave up 5 bases and J gave up 1 base, with 12 bases separating them. The CDR3 is 15 residues long. Germline loops: CDR1 LGHDT, CDR2 YNNKEL (reference sequence). The CDR3 DNA sequence: TGTGCCAGCAGCGCCAACTGGGGTTCCTACAATGAGCAGTTCTTC. Protein: CASSANWGSYNEQFF.

This clonotype was observed at least ten times. This chain joins TRBV20-1 and TRBJ1-1; D is unclear. Germline loops: CDR1 DFQATT, CDR2 SNEGSKA (reference sequence). This CDR3 region has 13 residues. V dropped 3 bases and J dropped 2 bases, with 10 bases sitting between them. CDR3 amino acids: CSARAGVNTEAFF. CDR3 nucleotides: TGCAGTGCTAGGGCCGGGGTTAACACTGAAGCTTTCTTT.

This clonotype has a handful of counts. The chain links TRBV9 to TRBJ1-2; tentative D call: TRBD1 (5 bases). V was trimmed by 0 bases and J by 4 bases, leaving 13 bases between them. The CDR3 consists of 15 residues. Germline loops: CDR1 SGDLS, CDR2 YYNGEE. The DNA of the CDR3 is TGTGCCAGCAGCGTAGCGGACGTAGGGGTCTATGGCTACACCTTC. This translates into CASSVADVGVYGYTF.

This clonotype occurred many times. The chain carries TRBV27 and TRBJ2-1; 15 bases align to TRBD2. The germline CDR1 and CDR2 sequences are MNHEY and SMNVEV (reference sequence). Trimming took 5 bases from V and 4 from J; bases not matched to a gene: 6. This CDR3 spans 17 amino acids. In nucleotides, the CDR3 is TGTGCCAGCAGTCCCGGGACTAGCGGGAGGTTTTACAATGAGCAGTTCTTC. Protein product: CASSPGTSGRFYNEQFF.

This clonotype was recorded at least ten times. V is TRBV7-9 and J is TRBJ1-1, with TRBD1 identical over 8 bases. This CDR3 comprises 13 residues. Trimming cost V 3 bases and J 8 bases; bases outside gene matches: 5. Germline assignment: CDR1 SEHNR and CDR2 FQNEAQ (reference sequence). The CDR3 region is CASSFQGAGEAFF. The CDR3 DNA follows: TGTGCCAGCAGCTTCCAGGGGGCAGGAGAAGCTTTCTTT.

This clonotype was counted a few times. The chain joins TRBV6-2 or TRBV6-3 to TRBJ2-7; D is ambiguous. Germline loops: CDR1 MNHEY, CDR2 SVGEGT. The CDR3 runs to 15 residues. V dropped 0 bases and J dropped 6 bases, with 15 bases sitting between them. DNA for the CDR3: TGTGCCAGCAGTTACTCTTCGGCGGCGCCTGGCGAGCAGTACTTC. Translating it yields CASSYSSAAPGEQYF.

The J gene is TRBJ2-2, the V gene TRBV20-1; D is unclear. Trimming took off 2 bases at V and 3 bases at J, with 10 bases between the two ends. CDR1 and CDR2 (germline): DFQATT, SNEGSKA (reference sequence). The CDR3 is 14 residues long. The CDR3 DNA is TGCAGTGCTAGACTTCGAGATGACACCGGGGAGCTGTTTTTT. Translated, it gives CSARLRDDTGELFF.

This clonotype was recorded many times. V usage is TRBV28 and J usage is TRBJ2-3; D remains ambiguous. CDR1 and CDR2 (germline): MDHEN, SYDVKM. Trimming took off 7 bases at V and 4 bases at J, with 12 bases between the two ends. This CDR3 is 13 amino acids long. CDR3 nucleotide sequence: TGTGCCAGCATCTTTGGCGGAGCAGATACGCAGTATTTT. Protein sequence: CASIFGGADTQYF.

The genes are TRBV24-1 and TRBJ2-2; D gene ambiguous. The V gene's germline CDR1 is KGHDR and CDR2 SFDVKD. This CDR3 is built from 13 residues. V lost 6 bases and J 0 bases, leaving 4 bases between the germline ends. The CDR3 spells CATSQPNTGELFF. The CDR3 region has the DNA TGTGCCACCAGTCAGCCGAACACCGGGGAGCTGTTTTTT.

This clonotype has at least ten counts. The CDR3 is CASKGLAGSLSSYEQYF. CDR3 in DNA: TGTGCCTCCAAGGGACTAGCGGGGAGCCTGAGCTCCTACGAGCAGTACTTC. V usage is TRBV27 and J usage is TRBJ2-7, with 13 nucleotides matching TRBD2. Germline loops: CDR1 MNHEY, CDR2 SMNVEV (reference sequence). CDR3 length equals 17 residues. Trimming at V came to 11 bases and at J to 0 bases, leaving 13 bases not matched to a gene.

V and J are TRBV2 and TRBJ1-1; TRBD1 matches at 9 bases. V dropped 3 bases and J dropped 6; count of bases not matched to a gene: 11. The germline gives CDR1 SNHLY, CDR2 FYNNEI. The CDR3 has 16 residues. CDR3 protein: CASSDLGTGNDSEAFF. CDR3 sequence (DNA): TGTGCCAGCAGTGATTTGGGGACAGGGAATGACTCTGAAGCTTTCTTT.

This clonotype was picked up many times. The gene calls are TRBV28 and TRBJ1-2; TRBD1 matches at 7 bases. This CDR3 is built from 15 residues. Germline V gene data show CDR1 as MDHEN and CDR2 as SYDVKM. Unmatched junction bases numbered 6, after V lost 4 bases and J lost 1 base. The CDR3 here is CASSSGQAHNYGYTF. DNA for the CDR3: TGTGCCAGCAGTTCCGGACAGGCCCATAACTATGGCTACACCTTC.

Worth noting for this clonotype: One base away lies a much larger clone, so this may be a sequencing read error. The chain uses TRBV5-1 and TRBJ2-2, with 14 bases aligning to TRBD2. The CDR3 totals 16 residues. Germline assignment: CDR1 SGHRS and CDR2 YFSETQ. The CDR3 loop is CASKGLAGEPTGKLFF. The CDR3 coding sequence is TGCGCCAGCAAGGGACTAGCGGGGGAACCAACCGGGAAGCTGTTTTTT.

The V call is TRBV4-1, the J call TRBJ2-6; tentatively, D is TRBD1 or TRBD2 (5 bases each). The germline gives CDR1 MGHRA, CDR2 YSYEKL. V was pared by 0 bases and J by 2 bases, with 14 bases between. CDR3 length equals 18 residues. For the CDR3, the DNA is TGCGCCAGCAGCCAAGATAGTTTCTTGGGGGCTGGGGCCAACGTCCTGACTTTC. Residues: CASSQDSFLGAGANVLTF.